The 28 T cell receptor beta chains below all came from one sample that was sequenced in a study of OX40 agonist ivuxolimab in advanced cancers. Method: immunoSEQ multiplex PCR; TCRdb's copy keeps in-frame clones and lacks some. The table has roughly 7,000 clones, just over 85% seen once; the top ten hold approximately 2%. The sample was CD4+ or CD8+ T cells sorted from blood, taken in a trial of the OX40 agonist ivuxolimab. The receptors originated from an adult with an advanced solid tumor such as melanoma, head and neck, liver or kidney cancer.

The V gene is TRBV28, the J gene TRBJ2-1; 9 bases match TRBD2. V was clipped by 5 bases and J by 5 bases; unmatched bases: 10. Germline assignment: CDR1 MDHEN and CDR2 SYDVKM. The CDR3 spans 16 residues. The CDR3 DNA reads as TGTGCCAGCAGTCCCCCAGTAGCGGGAGTCCACAATGAGCAGTTCTTC. It translates to CASSPPVAGVHNEQFF.

The V gene is TRBV4-2, the J gene TRBJ2-1, with TRBD2 matching 8 bases. Germline V gene data show CDR1 as LGHNA and CDR2 as YNFKEQ. The V gene end was trimmed by 2 bases and the J gene end by 9 bases; junction bases not matched to a gene: 15. The CDR3 covers 17 residues. The DNA of the CDR3 is TGTGCCAGCAGCCAAAACCCCGGGACTAGGGGAGGGGGTGAGCAGTTCTTC. This translates into CASSQNPGTRGGGEQFF.

The V gene is TRBV2, the J gene TRBJ1-5; TRBD1 matches 10 bases. From germline, CDR1 is SNHLY and CDR2 FYNNEI. This CDR3 comprises 15 residues. Unmatched junction bases numbered 5, after V lost 5 bases and J lost 4 bases. CDR3 loop: CASSSTGGGNQPQHF. CDR3 nucleotides: TGTGCCAGCAGTTCGACAGGGGGCGGTAATCAGCCCCAGCATTTT.

The rearrangement joins TRBV28 to TRBJ1-5; maybe TRBD1 (6 bases). Germline values: CDR1 MDHEN, CDR2 SYDVKM. The CDR3 spans 14 residues. V gave up 7 bases and J gave up 2 bases, with 12 bases separating them. CDR3 loop: CASIIRQGNQPQHF. The DNA for the CDR3 is TGTGCCAGCATCATAAGACAGGGCAATCAGCCCCAGCATTTT.

The gene calls are TRBV7-2 and TRBJ2-7, with D possibly being TRBD1 (6 bases). CDR1 is SGHTA and CDR2 is FQGNSA in the germline V gene. The V gene lost 1 base and the J gene lost 2 bases, with 6 bases spanning the gap. This CDR3 is built from 13 residues. CDR3 coding DNA: TGTGCCAGCAGCTTAGGGGGGCCCTACGAGCAGTACTTC. It codes for CASSLGGPYEQYF.

The genes are TRBV25-1 and TRBJ2-7, with 7 bases fitting TRBD1. With 6 bases clipped from V and 0 bases from J, the junction kept 8 bases outside the gene matches. Germline V gene data show CDR1 as MGHDK and CDR2 as SYGVNS. This CDR3 is 15 amino acids long. CDR3 protein: CASRDAGTASYEQYF. The CDR3 DNA reads as TGTGCCAGCAGGGATGCCGGGACAGCCTCCTACGAGCAGTACTTC.

In DNA, the CDR3 is TGTGCCAGCAGCCCTTATAGTACCTACACAGATACGCAGTATTTT. Protein: CASSPYSTYTDTQYF. The V call is TRBV7-9, the J call TRBJ2-3; D is ambiguous. The V gene's germline CDR1 is SEHNR and CDR2 FQNEAQ (reference sequence). Trimming took off 5 bases at V and 2 bases at J, with 14 bases between the two ends. The CDR3 runs 15 residues.

This rearrangement joins TRBV6-1 to TRBJ2-7; D not certain. Deletions cut 6 bases from V and 2 bases from J, with 14 bases between. This CDR3 comprises 14 residues. The germline V gene has CDR1 MNHNS and CDR2 SASEGT. The CDR3 nucleotides read TGTGCCAGCAGCCCGACACTTACTACCTACGAGCAGTACTTC. Translated, it gives CASSPTLTTYEQYF.

The genes are TRBV7-2 and TRBJ2-7; D unresolved. Trimming shortened V by 5 bases and J by 3 bases, and 5 bases separated the two germline ends. CDR3 length: 11 amino acids. Germline CDR1 SGHTA, CDR2 FQGNSA. The CDR3: CASSLRYEQYF. As DNA, the CDR3 is TGTGCCAGCAGCCTTCGCTACGAGCAGTACTTC.

CDR3 amino acids: CASSLEGPNTEAFF. CDR3 coding DNA: TGCGCCAGCAGCTTGGAAGGTCCGAACACTGAAGCTTTCTTT. The V gene is TRBV5-1, the J gene TRBJ1-1; D unresolved. From germline, CDR1 is SGHRS and CDR2 YFSETQ. Deletions cut 0 bases from V and 1 base from J, with 7 bases between. The CDR3 extends over 14 amino acids.

V and J are TRBV6-4 and TRBJ1-2; D is possibly TRBD1 (5 bases). Germline lookup yields CDR1 MRHNA and CDR2 SNTAGT. The length of the CDR3 is 13 residues. The ends were cut back, 6 bases at V and 7 bases at J, with 15 bases in the middle. The DNA for the CDR3 is TGTGCCAGCAGGATCCAGGGTCGCGGTGGCTACACCTTC. Protein: CASRIQGRGGYTF.

V and J are TRBV6-4 and TRBJ1-2; TRBD1 aligns across 8 bases. This CDR3 contains 13 residues. After removal of 5 bases from V and 3 bases from J, the junction contained 2 bases not matched to a gene. Germline CDR1 is MRHNA and CDR2 is SNTAGT. CDR3 nucleotides: TGTGCCAGCAGTAAGACAGGGGACTATGGCTACACCTTC. Amino acid sequence: CASSKTGDYGYTF.

V gene TRBV6-6 combines with J gene TRBJ1-5; tentative D call: TRBD1 (5 bases). This CDR3 comprises 14 residues. The ends were cut back, 6 bases at V and 2 bases at J, with 11 bases in the middle. Germline CDR1 MNHNY, CDR2 SVGAGI (reference sequence). The CDR3 reads CASRGGGGNQPQHF. DNA for the CDR3: TGTGCCAGCAGGGGGGGAGGGGGCAATCAGCCCCAGCATTTT.

The genes are TRBV29-1 and TRBJ2-2; TRBD2 aligns across 11 bases. This CDR3 is 15 amino acids long. In germline, CDR1 is SQVTM, CDR2 ANQGSEA. J was trimmed by 7 bases and V by 7 bases; bases with no gene match: 11. CDR3 protein: CSAELAGDGIGELFF. The CDR3 region has the DNA TGCAGCGCAGAACTAGCGGGAGATGGGATCGGGGAGCTGTTTTTT.

The chain links TRBV5-4 to TRBJ2-5; TRBD2 aligns across 11 bases. The CDR3 consists of 16 residues. Germline assignment: CDR1 SGHNT and CDR2 YYREEE (reference sequence). V gave up 3 bases and J gave up 5 bases; unmatched junction bases: 9. Here the CDR3 DNA reads TGTGCCAGCAGCTCTGAAATACTAGCGGGAGTGGAGACCCAGTACTTC. Translating gives CASSSEILAGVETQYF.

This sequence joins TRBV10-3 and TRBJ2-7; possible D gene TRBD1, 6 bases. The CDR3 is made up of 14 amino acids. V was clipped by 4 bases and J by 2 bases, with 12 bases between them. Looked up from germline, CDR1 is ENHRY and CDR2 is SYGVKD. The CDR3 DNA follows: TGTGCCATCAGTGGCCGGGACATAACCTACGAGCAGTACTTC. It specifies CAISGRDITYEQYF.

The V and J genes are TRBV14 and TRBJ1-5; D unclear. The CDR3 covers 11 residues. Germline-derived CDR1 and CDR2 are SGHDN and FVKESK. V lost 3 bases, J lost 7 bases, and 4 bases lay in between. The CDR3 nucleotides are TGTGCCAGCAGCCAGGTACAGCCCCAGCATTTT. Protein product: CASSQVQPQHF.

V and J are TRBV7-2 and TRBJ1-5, with D unresolved. The ends were cut back, 8 bases at V and 3 bases at J, with 11 bases in the middle. Germline V gene lookup returns CDR1 SGHTA and CDR2 FQGNSA. The CDR3 totals 13 residues. The CDR3 is CASARENNQPQHF. The CDR3 region has the DNA TGTGCCAGCGCCCGGGAGAACAATCAGCCCCAGCATTTT.

The chain joins TRBV18 to TRBJ2-7; no clear D gene. V lost 3 bases and J 6 bases, leaving 12 bases between the germline ends. The CDR3 loop spans 13 amino acids. Germline CDR1 KGHSH, CDR2 LQKENI. The CDR3 region is CASSPPQASEQYF. Here the CDR3 DNA reads TGTGCCAGCTCACCCCCCCAGGCGTCCGAGCAGTACTTC.

V is TRBV27 and J is TRBJ2-7; TRBD1 matches at 7 bases. The CDR3 covers 15 residues. V shed 5 bases, J shed 4 bases, and the junction held 11 bases outside the gene matches. Germline V gene data show CDR1 as MNHEY and CDR2 as SMNVEV (reference sequence). This chain's CDR3 is CASSTRDSGFYEQYF. CDR3 DNA sequence: TGTGCCAGCAGTACCCGGGACAGTGGGTTTTACGAGCAGTACTTC.

The J gene is TRBJ2-3, the V gene TRBV19; either TRBD1 or TRBD2 may fit D (5 bases each). CDR1 is LNHDA and CDR2 is SQIVND in the germline V gene (reference sequence). The CDR3 runs to 12 residues. Trimming shortened V by 9 bases and J by 10 bases, and 17 bases separated the two germline ends. The CDR3 here is CASWDQRVSQYF. CDR3 sequence (DNA): TGTGCCAGCTGGGACCAGCGAGTATCGCAGTATTTT.

The count of this clone is one. The V and J genes are TRBV4-1 and TRBJ2-5; D is undetermined. The CDR3 is made up of 13 amino acids. Looked up from germline, CDR1 is MGHRA and CDR2 is YSYEKL. V shed 4 bases and J shed 1 base, with 7 bases lying between them. The CDR3 DNA is TGCGCCAGCAGCCGTCTTACCCAAGAGACCCAGTACTTC. Protein product: CASSRLTQETQYF.

This sequence joins TRBV19 and TRBJ1-3; D gene unclear. Trimming took off 7 bases at V and 4 bases at J, with 14 bases between the two ends. CDR3 length: 14 amino acids. Germline V gene data show CDR1 as LNHDA and CDR2 as SQIVND (reference sequence). The CDR3 reads CASIDMELGNTIYF. The DNA for the CDR3 is TGTGCCAGTATCGACATGGAACTGGGAAACACCATATATTTT.

In its sample, this clone was seen once. V usage is TRBV5-6 and J usage is TRBJ2-2; the D is unclear. The CDR3 has 15 amino acids. CDR1 is SGHDT and CDR2 is YYEEEE in the germline V gene. Trimming pared 3 bases from V and 0 bases from J, leaving 9 bases between. This CDR3 is CASSSLMANTGELFF. The CDR3 DNA follows: TGTGCCAGCAGCTCCCTAATGGCGAACACCGGGGAGCTGTTTTTT.

The chain carries TRBV2 and TRBJ1-1, with D uncertain. The germline V gene has CDR1 SNHLY and CDR2 FYNNEI. V was pared by 7 bases and J by 2 bases, with 17 bases between. The CDR3 has 15 residues. CDR3 DNA: TGTGCCAGCAATCGGCTCAACAGCCCTAACACTGAAGCTTTCTTT. It specifies CASNRLNSPNTEAFF.

The chain links TRBV7-2 to TRBJ2-3; D possibly corresponds to TRBD2 (6 bases). The ends were cut back, 2 bases at V and 1 base at J, with 13 bases in the middle. Germline CDR1 is SGHTA and CDR2 is FQGNSA. There are 16 residues in the CDR3. In DNA form, the CDR3 reads TGTGCCAGCAGCTTAATCCCGGGCGGGGGCACAGATACGCAGTATTTT. Amino acid sequence: CASSLIPGGGTDTQYF.

The gene calls are TRBV15 and TRBJ1-1, with 9 bases matching TRBD1. The ends lost 0 bases at V and 1 base at J; junction bases unmatched: 12. Germline CDR1 reads LNHNV; CDR2 reads YYDKDF (reference sequence). CDR3 size: 19 residues. CDR3 DNA: TGTGCCACCAGCAGAGATTCTCGGGGACAGGGCCTTCCGAACACTGAAGCTTTCTTT. Amino acid sequence: CATSRDSRGQGLPNTEAFF.

Written as DNA, the CDR3 is TGTGCCAGCAGCCCAAACCCCGGGGGGCTAGCGGGTATCGGTGAGCAGTTCTTC. Amino acid sequence: CASSPNPGGLAGIGEQFF. The chain combines TRBV7-3 with TRBJ2-1; TRBD2 matches 8 bases. V dropped 5 bases and J dropped 9; count of bases not matched to a gene: 21. Germline V lookup: CDR1 SGHTA, CDR2 FQGTGA. The CDR3 has 18 amino acids.